The TCR beta chain under discussion was sequenced for a study of radiation and T cells in renal cell carcinoma (dated by TCRdb to between 2020 and 2021). Background on the whole study: The samples were obtained from a clinical trial, where primary renal cell carcinomas were treated with 15 Gy stereotactic body radiation therapy and then removed by nephrectomy 4 weeks afterward. In total, 50 to 60 samples, comprising approximately 25 tumors and roughly 27 peripheral blood samples, were subjected to TCR beta sequencing. Across all 50 or so samples, under 5 million unique CDR3 nucleotide sequences, encoding 2,658,974 unique CDR3 amino acid sequences, were identified.

Broad study findings and their caveats: Because pretreatment tumor biopsies were not available, the study could not determine whether clonotypes were already present within the tumor at baseline. Tracking of blood repertoire dynamics stopped at four to five weeks after treatment, with no follow-up past that point. In blood, the top tumor clonotypes increased from baseline to 2 weeks after radiation and then shrank by 4 weeks, which suggests a temporary expansion of tumor-resident clones. Effects of radiation dose or scheduling on the TCR repertoire could not be addressed with the single-armed trial design.

Following the manufacturer's recommendations, the immunoSEQ kit was used to generate TCR beta libraries from genomic DNA. To prepare libraries, a first multiplex PCR with proprietary primers was run, followed by a second PCR that added unique barcodes, and a bead cleanup was done after each round. Each sample batch included a kit-provided positive control reaction and a negative control reaction. The final libraries underwent checking on an Agilent 4200 TapeStation D1000 ScreenTape, volumetric pooling, and quantification by qPCR. Sequencing was performed on an Illumina NextSeq500 with a MidOutput 150-cycle cartridge, and 156 Read1 and 15 Index1 cycles were run with kit custom primers. The pooled library was loaded at about 1 pM with around 22% PhiX control spiked in. Regarding the original processing steps: Vendor-processed data were analyzed in R, and a clonotype was defined as all T cells sharing the same CDR3 nucleotide sequence. In the clone abundance analyses, frequencies were normalized to the 10,000 most abundant clones in each sample. Public T cell clones, averaging fewer than five per sample, were removed before analysis. Tumor-enriched and baseline blood-enriched clonotypes were defined by at least a 32-fold difference in abundance between compartments. A beta-binomial differential abundance model was used to identify clonotypes that expanded or contracted between blood time points. Tumor-blood repertoire similarity was measured with the Baroni-Urbani and Buser coefficient, and groups were compared using two-tailed Wilcoxon tests in R. TCRdb stores this immuneACCESS table with in-frame sequences only. Part of the clones is absent; in the studies checked, under half of the shortfall reflects unresolved V genes, and no reason is known for the rest. The DNA gave D and trimming, while V, J and clone size come from that table. The sample includes tens of thousands of clones, with 83% observed a single time. The ten most abundant clones make up 30% to 35% of the sample.

The time point label, read with the paper, signifies: baseline pretreatment blood. The meaning of the sample's treatment or condition label: 15 Gy SBRT to primary tumor, nephrectomy 4 weeks later. To follow tumor-enriched clonotypes, serial peripheral blood was collected from radiation-treated patients at baseline and at 2 weeks and 4 weeks after SBRT. All patients had renal cell carcinoma with clear cell pathology. The QIAamp DNA Blood Mini Kit (Qiagen) was used to prepare genomic DNA for TCR sequencing. Samples were included in the analyses only if all quality control checks were passed. Regarding this clone: Its antigen specificity is not known. Per-nucleotide qualities are absent, and no much larger clonotype sits a single base away.

The trim is 3 bases for V and 2 bases for J, with a gap of 8 bases between the germline ends. The germline V gene yields SGDLS for CDR1 and YYNGEE for CDR2. The CDR3 runs 13 residues from the cysteine to the phenylalanine. The sequence is cut down to CDR3 DNA, 39 bases in frame from base 1. The clonotype comes from a woman aged 70-85 years with renal cell carcinoma. The chain is encoded by TRBV9 joined to TRBJ1-2; TRBD1 is a possible D gene, resting on 5 matching bases. The sequencing used blood, collected from a patient whose treatment included radiotherapy and nephrectomy. This receptor carries the CDR3 CASSGTPNYGYTF. The base sequence is TGTGCCAGCAGCGGGACACCCAACTATGGCTACACCTTC.